This T cell receptor (beta chain) is drawn from a study of cytomegalovirus exposure and HLA in healthy donors. Use of 60 Vbeta and 13 Jbeta primers characterized the PCR. Here immunoSEQ multiplex PCR was the method, and the copy in TCRdb shows in-frame clones only, minus some. The sample lists about 140,000 clones, roughly 74% occurring once. The CDR3 totals 16 residues. Study-wide results and limits: A further, later analysis showed that HLA-associated TCR beta chains (compared with equally common others) were more clonally expanded. A later analysis revealed that TCR association rates differed between HLA loci, peaking at DRB1 and bottoming out at HLA-C.

A remark on this clone: Its antigen remains unidentified.

Source material: PBMCs. This receptor was identified in a woman between 18 and 30 years old in good health and CMV-seropositive. The J gene is TRBJ1-1, the V gene TRBV21-1. TRBV21-1 has pseudogene status. DNA of the CDR3: TGTGCCAGCAGCAAATGGCCTGGGGGGGCCGACACTGAAGCTTTCTTT. This translates into CASSKWPGGADTEAFF.